The source of this T cell receptor (beta chain) is a study of Ad26.COV2.S vaccination and SARS-CoV-2 variants. General study results and limits: Placebo and vaccine recipients had non-spike TCR breadth that was similar.

Looked up from germline, CDR1 is SGHRS and CDR2 is YFSETQ. V was pared by 4 bases and J by 3 bases, with 16 bases between. The CDR3 runs to 15 residues. Of note for this clone: What it binds is not known.

Clones were sequenced by immunoSEQ multiplex PCR, and TCRdb holds only the in-frame ones, with some missing. The sample yields about 350,000 clones, 92% seen once. The specimen comprised peripheral blood, sampled after recovery from COVID-19. The receptor was derived from a human donor who had recovered from COVID-19. The V call is TRBV5-1, the J call TRBJ1-1; D may be TRBD1 (5 bases). This CDR3 reads CASSPRGLGDTEAFF. In DNA form, the CDR3 reads TGCGCCAGCAGCCCCCGGGGTCTAGGGGACACTGAAGCTTTCTTT.